These 14 T cell receptor beta chains were all obtained from the same sample, sequenced in a study of blood T cell repertoires in COVID-19. Sequencing was performed with immunoSEQ multiplex PCR; in TCRdb, only in-frame clones are kept and a portion is missing. The repertoire holds under 150,000 clones, with around four fifths as singletons. Sequencing was done on a sample of peripheral blood. These receptors were taken from a human donor in a cohort sampled during active COVID-19.

J is TRBJ2-7 and V is TRBV18, with a tentative D call TRBD1 (6 bases). V was pared by 6 bases and J by 5 bases, with 29 bases between. The CDR3 consists of 18 residues. Germline V gene sequence: CDR1 KGHSH, CDR2 LQKENI. CDR3 sequence reads: CASSPGLVGASSWDEQYF. CDR3 bases: TGTGCCAGCTCCCCCGGTTTGGTGGGGGCCTCTTCTTGGGACGAGCAGTACTTC.

The V gene is TRBV3-1 (or the pseudogene TRBV3-2), the J gene TRBJ2-3; 10 positions match TRBD2. Germline assignment: CDR1 LGHDT and CDR2 YNNKEL (reference sequence). V was clipped by 7 bases and J by 8 bases; unmatched bases: 9. The CDR3 is 14 amino acids. The DNA for the CDR3 is TGTGCCAGCAACGTAGCGGGGGGCCATGGTACGCAGTATTTT. Amino acid sequence: CASNVAGGHGTQYF.

The rearrangement uses TRBV30 and TRBJ2-1; D is possibly TRBD2 (5 bases). Trimming removed 0 bases from V and 2 bases from J, with 17 bases in between. The CDR3 is made up of 17 amino acids. Germline values: CDR1 GTSNPN, CDR2 SVGIG (reference sequence). The CDR3 DNA is TGTGCCTGGAGTGTACCGTCGGGGAGTCTGCCCTACAATGAGCAGTTCTTC. It yields the protein CAWSVPSGSLPYNEQFF.

The chain recombines TRBV10-1 with TRBJ2-3, with D possibly matching TRBD2 (5 bases). Germline CDR1 WNHNN, CDR2 SYGVQD (reference sequence). V was clipped by 0 bases and J by 1 base, with 14 bases between them. The CDR3 length is 17 residues. CDR3 coding DNA: TGCGCCAGCAGTGAGTCGAGCGGCGTTTCAGGCACAGATACGCAGTATTTT. Its translation: CASSESSGVSGTDTQYF.

This clone occurred once. This chain uses TRBV19 with TRBJ1-1, with 11 bases fitting TRBD1. The CDR3 has 16 residues. CDR1 is LNHDA and CDR2 is SQIVND in the germline V gene (reference sequence). The trim removed 7 bases at V and 5 bases at J, leaving 12 bases unmatched. The DNA for the CDR3 is TGTGCCAGTACCCGGGACAGGGGGTCGTATGGGACTGAAGCTTTCTTT. Protein product: CASTRDRGSYGTEAFF.

The chain recombines TRBV15 with TRBJ1-5; 8 bases are shared with TRBD1. J gave up 12 bases and V 1 base, and 5 bases lay outside the gene matches. CDR3 length: 13 amino acids. Germline lookup yields CDR1 LNHNV and CDR2 YYDKDF (reference sequence). Here the CDR3 reads CATSRATGTGQHF. The DNA for the CDR3 is TGTGCCACCAGCAGAGCGACCGGGACAGGCCAGCATTTT.

Note on this clone: Other DNA sequences within the sample encode an identical CDR3. The chain is built from TRBV5-1 and TRBJ1-2; TRBD1 aligns across 9 bases. V was clipped by 0 bases and J by 1 base; unmatched bases: 1. The CDR3 extends over 15 amino acids. From germline, CDR1 is SGHRS and CDR2 YFSETQ. The CDR3 reads CASSLGTGDNYGYTF. The CDR3 region has the DNA TGCGCCAGCAGCTTGGGGACAGGGGATAACTATGGCTACACCTTC.

The rearrangement uses TRBV4-3 and TRBJ2-2; 10 bases agree with TRBD2. The CDR3 is 16 amino acids. Germline V gene sequence: CDR1 LGHNA, CDR2 YSLEER. Trimming at V came to 3 bases and at J to 6 bases, leaving 7 bases not matched to a gene. This chain's CDR3 is CASSQAAGGRAGELFF. The CDR3 nucleotides are TGCGCCAGCAGCCAGGCAGCGGGGGGGCGCGCCGGGGAGCTGTTTTTT.

The V and J genes are TRBV5-1 and TRBJ2-1; 11 nucleotides align to TRBD2. The CDR3 contains 14 residues. Germline V gene data show CDR1 as SGHRS and CDR2 as YFSETQ. The ends lost 3 bases at V and 7 bases at J; junction bases unmatched: 3. Here the CDR3 DNA reads TGCGCCAGCAGCTATATAGCGGGGGGGAATGAGCAGTTCTTC. Protein product: CASSYIAGGNEQFF.

The chain links TRBV3-1 (or the pseudogene TRBV3-2) to TRBJ2-7; possible D gene TRBD2, 6 bases. There are 15 residues in the CDR3. Trimming removed 4 bases from V and 6 bases from J, with 19 bases in between. Germline CDR1 and CDR2: LGHDT and YNNKEL (reference sequence). The CDR3 DNA is TGTGCCAGCAGCCTGTACCGGGACTCCAGGAGCGAGCAGTACTTC. This codes for CASSLYRDSRSEQYF.

CDR3 in amino acids: CASSQDRGRGYGYTF. In nucleotides, the CDR3 is TGTGCCAGCAGCCAAGATCGTGGCAGGGGCTATGGCTACACCTTC. V and J are TRBV3-1 (or the pseudogene TRBV3-2) and TRBJ1-2; a possible D gene is TRBD1 (6 bases). CDR1 and CDR2 (germline): LGHDT, YNNKEL (reference sequence). V was shortened by 0 bases and J by 4 bases, with 12 bases between the two germline ends. The CDR3 covers 15 residues.

The chain carries TRBV6-5 and TRBJ1-6; D unclear. Germline assignment: CDR1 MNHEY and CDR2 SVGAGI. The length of the CDR3 is 15 residues. With 6 bases removed from V and 7 bases from J, the gap between germline ends came to 16 bases. The CDR3 DNA is TGTGCCAGCAGGACTGCCCCAACGGGGAATTCACCCCTCCACTTT. Protein product: CASRTAPTGNSPLHF.

The chain recombines TRBV7-6 with TRBJ1-3, with D uncertain. Trimming cost V 4 bases and J 0 bases, with 13 bases left between them. This CDR3 region has 16 residues. The germline V gene encodes CDR1 SGHVS and CDR2 FNYEAQ. CDR3 region: CASSSFEGDSGNTIYF. The CDR3 DNA sequence: TGTGCCAGCAGCTCCTTCGAGGGCGACTCTGGAAACACCATATATTTT.

The chain employs TRBV19 and TRBJ1-2; 10 positions match TRBD1. J was trimmed by 0 bases and V by 10 bases; bases with no gene match: 14. CDR3 length equals 17 residues. Looked up from germline, CDR1 is LNHDA and CDR2 is SQIVND (reference sequence). CDR3 loop: CATYHLTDRGANYGYTF. The CDR3, as DNA: TGTGCCACGTACCACCTCACGGACAGGGGGGCTAACTATGGCTACACCTTC.